The 21 T cell receptor beta chains below come from one sample, sequenced in a study of cytomegalovirus exposure and HLA in healthy donors. The study ran its PCR with 60 Vbeta and 13 Jbeta primers. Repertoires were generated with immunoSEQ multiplex PCR, while TCRdb's copy carries only in-frame clones and drops some. The data show 100,000 to 150,000 clones, 60% to 80% seen once. Specimen: PBMCs. Receptor source: a woman aged 55 to 70 in good health and CMV-seropositive.

The chain employs TRBV5-6 and TRBJ2-7, with a weak D call TRBD1 (7 bases). The CDR3 length is 12 residues. The germline V gene has CDR1 SGHDT and CDR2 YYEEEE. Trimming took off 2 bases at V and 6 bases at J, with 9 bases between the two ends. CDR3 protein: CASSFQGGEQYF. In DNA, the CDR3 is TGTGCCAGCAGCTTCCAGGGGGGCGAGCAGTACTTC.

This clone was counted a few times. The chain employs TRBV6-5 and TRBJ2-7; D possibly corresponds to TRBD1 (5 bases). From germline, CDR1 is MNHEY and CDR2 SVGAGI. The CDR3 spans 12 residues. V was clipped by 6 bases and J by 0 bases, with 6 bases between them. CDR3 sequence: CASSRDSYEQYF. CDR3 DNA sequence: TGTGCCAGCAGCAGGGACTCCTACGAGCAGTACTTC.

A single count supports this clone. The chain has TRBV13 and TRBJ2-7, with 9 bases fitting TRBD2. The V gene's germline CDR1 is PRHDT and CDR2 FYEKMQ (reference sequence). V shed 0 bases, J shed 0 bases, and the junction held 3 bases outside the gene matches. This CDR3 region has 16 residues. The CDR3 loop reads CASSLGGRGGSYEQYF. DNA for the CDR3: TGTGCCAGCAGCTTAGGTGGGCGGGGGGGCTCCTACGAGCAGTACTTC.

V and J are TRBV27 and TRBJ2-3; a weak D match, TRBD2 (5 bases). Germline V gene data show CDR1 as MNHEY and CDR2 as SMNVEV (reference sequence). The CDR3 length is 15 residues. The V end was cut by 0 bases, the J end by 1 base, with 8 bases between. The CDR3 nucleotides read TGTGCCAGCAGTTTATCGTGGCGGGGCACAGATACGCAGTATTTT. It specifies CASSLSWRGTDTQYF.

CDR3 sequence (DNA): TGTGCCAGCAGCCAGGGGACGTCTGGGGGTCAGTATGGCTACACCTTC. It translates to CASSQGTSGGQYGYTF. This sequence joins TRBV7-9 and TRBJ1-2, with D possibly matching TRBD1 (6 bases). Looked up from germline, CDR1 is SEHNR and CDR2 is FQNEAQ (reference sequence). The CDR3 covers 16 residues. The V and J ends lost 5 bases and 5 bases respectively, with 21 bases between them.

This clone was counted between two and nine times. The V call is TRBV19, the J call TRBJ1-1, with 7 positions matching TRBD1. Unmatched junction bases numbered 10, after V lost 5 bases and J lost 10 bases. CDR1 LNHDA and CDR2 SQIVND come from the germline V gene (reference sequence). CDR3 size: 13 residues. DNA for the CDR3: TGTGCCAGTAGTCCAGGGGGTGGGATTGGAGCTTTCTTT. Amino acid sequence: CASSPGGGIGAFF. The complete variable domain, with remaining parts taken from reference TRBV19 and TRBJ1-1, reads DGGITQSPKYLFRKEGQNVTLSCEQNLNHDAMYWYRQDPGQGLRLIYYSQIVNDFQKGDIAEGYSVSREKKESFPLTVTSAQKNPTAFYLCASSPGGGIGAFFGQGTRLTVV.

In nucleotides, the CDR3 is TGTGCCAGAAGCTTACGGGGAGGAGGCAATCAGCCCCAGCATTTT. Amino acids: CARSLRGGGNQPQHF. The chain couples TRBV5-3 to TRBJ1-5, with unresolved D. TRBV5-3 counts as an open reading frame of uncertain function. This CDR3 is 15 amino acids long. Trimming shortened V by 2 bases and J by 2 bases, and 11 bases separated the two germline ends.

The J gene is TRBJ1-2, the V gene TRBV5-1, with D possibly TRBD1 on 5 matching bases. The CDR3 runs to 14 residues. Germline CDR1 SGHRS, CDR2 YFSETQ. V was clipped by 0 bases and J by 3 bases, with 9 bases between them. This chain's CDR3 is CASSLAPGDYGYTF. The CDR3 coding sequence is TGCGCCAGCAGCTTGGCCCCGGGGGACTATGGCTACACCTTC.

This clone came up once. The V gene is TRBV9, the J gene TRBJ2-2; D perhaps matches TRBD1 (6 bases). The CDR3 is 17 amino acids. Germline V gives CDR1 SGDLS, CDR2 YYNGEE. The germline V and J ends were trimmed by 4 bases and 4 bases, with 20 bases remaining between them. DNA of the CDR3: TGTGCCAGCAGCTTCCCGAACCCGGGACACTTCACCGGGGAGCTGTTTTTT. Its translation is CASSFPNPGHFTGELFF.

The rearrangement uses TRBV6-5 and TRBJ1-1, with D uncertain. Germline V gene sequence: CDR1 MNHEY, CDR2 SVGAGI. Trimming shortened V by 8 bases and J by 4 bases, and 17 bases separated the two germline ends. The CDR3 has 14 residues. The CDR3 region has the DNA TGTGCCAGCTCCCTTGAGGAGGAAGGCACTGAAGCTTTCTTT. It translates to CASSLEEEGTEAFF.

The rearrangement uses TRBV5-8 and TRBJ1-2; D is ambiguous. The V end was cut by 2 bases, the J end by 0 bases, with 5 bases between. The germline V gene has CDR1 SGHTS and CDR2 YDEGEE. This CDR3 has 13 residues. CDR3 DNA: TGTGCCAGCAGCTTCGGGACTAACTATGGCTACACCTTC. This encodes CASSFGTNYGYTF. The full variable domain, its missing parts supplied by reference TRBV5-8 and TRBJ1-2, is EAGVTQSPTHLIKTRGQQATLRCSPISGHTSVYWYQQALGLGLQFLLWYDEGEERNRGNFPPRFSGRQFPNYSSELNVNALELEDSALYLCASSFGTNYGYTFGSGTRLTVV.

This clone was detected only a few times. The CDR3 loop reads CASRRSINQETQYF. In nucleotides, the CDR3 is TGTGCCAGTAGGCGCTCAATAAACCAAGAGACCCAGTACTTC. This chain joins TRBV19 and TRBJ2-5; no clear D gene. This CDR3 spans 14 amino acids. V gave up 6 bases and J gave up 0 bases, with 11 bases separating them. CDR1 LNHDA and CDR2 SQIVND come from the germline V gene (reference sequence).

The J gene is TRBJ2-5, the V gene TRBV10-3; D gene unclear. The J call is doubtful: the DNA matches TRBJ2-7 better. The CDR3 spans 12 residues. CDR1 and CDR2 from the germline V gene are ENHRY and SYGVKD. The CDR3 is CAISEGAYEQYF. The CDR3 DNA reads TGTGCCATCAGTGAAGGAGCGTACGAGCAGTACTTC.

The chain combines TRBV4-2 with TRBJ2-3; tentatively, D is TRBD1 (5 bases). V shed 4 bases and J shed 0 bases, with 14 bases lying between them. Germline CDR1 LGHNA, CDR2 YNFKEQ. The CDR3 has 16 residues. The CDR3: CASSPMGHLSTDTQYF. The CDR3 nucleotides are TGTGCCAGCAGCCCCATGGGGCACCTTAGCACAGATACGCAGTATTTT.

The chain employs TRBV4-1 and TRBJ2-3, with D possibly matching TRBD1 (5 bases). CDR3 length equals 14 residues. V gave up 0 bases and J gave up 1 base, with 5 bases separating them. Germline-derived CDR1 and CDR2 are MGHRA and YSYEKL. CDR3 nucleotides: TGCGCCAGCAGCCAAGACAGGGGCACAGATACGCAGTATTTT. This sequence encodes CASSQDRGTDTQYF.

V gene TRBV7-8 combines with J gene TRBJ2-1; 9 nucleotides align to TRBD2. Trimming removed 4 bases from V and 8 bases from J; junction bases left unmatched: 12. This CDR3 contains 16 residues. From germline, CDR1 is SGHVS and CDR2 FQNEAQ. The CDR3 loop is CASSSYERGDGDEQFF. DNA for the CDR3: TGTGCCAGCAGCTCCTATGAGCGGGGGGATGGGGATGAGCAGTTCTTC.

The genes are TRBV16 and TRBJ1-3; no clear D. The CDR3 is made up of 16 amino acids. V gave up 1 base and J gave up 2 bases, with 12 bases separating them. Germline assignment: CDR1 KGHSY and CDR2 FQNENV. This chain's CDR3 is CASSQFVTSPGNTIYF. The CDR3 bases are TGTGCCAGCAGCCAATTCGTTACGAGTCCTGGAAACACCATATATTTT.

The sample holds a few counts of this clone. This chain uses TRBV5-1 with TRBJ2-2; TRBD1 matches at 9 bases. The CDR3 contains 15 residues. The trim removed 3 bases at V and 1 base at J, leaving 1 base unmatched. Germline CDR1 is SGHRS and CDR2 is YFSETQ. This CDR3 is CASSSGQGNTGELFF. In nucleotides, the CDR3 is TGCGCCAGCAGCTCGGGACAGGGGAACACCGGGGAGCTGTTTTTT.

V is TRBV7-9 and J is TRBJ2-2, with D tentatively TRBD1 (6 bases). Trimming pared 2 bases from V and 4 bases from J, leaving 11 bases between. Germline lookup yields CDR1 SEHNR and CDR2 FQNEAQ (reference sequence). The CDR3 spans 15 residues. The CDR3 loop is CASSLQQGLTGELFF. The CDR3 nucleotides read TGTGCCAGCAGCTTACAACAGGGCCTCACCGGGGAGCTGTTTTTT. The complete variable domain, with remaining parts taken from reference TRBV7-9 and TRBJ2-2, reads DTGVSQNPRHKITKRGQNVTFRCDPISEHNRLYWYRQTLGQGPEFLTYFQNEAQLEKSRLLSDRFSAERPKGSFSTLEIQRTEQGDSAMYLCASSLQQGLTGELFFGEGSRLTVL.

The V gene is TRBV7-9, the J gene TRBJ1-4, with D unresolved. This CDR3 contains 14 residues. The V and J ends lost 3 bases and 3 bases respectively, with 8 bases between them. The germline gives CDR1 SEHNR, CDR2 FQNEAQ (reference sequence). The CDR3 is CASSFPRANEKLFF. CDR3 nucleotides: TGTGCCAGCAGCTTCCCCCGGGCTAATGAAAAACTGTTTTTT.

The rearrangement links TRBV10-3 to TRBJ2-7; tentatively, D is TRBD1 (7 bases). The CDR3 runs to 13 residues. Germline V gene lookup returns CDR1 ENHRY and CDR2 SYGVKD. V dropped 8 bases and J dropped 3 bases, with 14 bases sitting between them. The CDR3 reads CAIGGTVRYEQYF. The CDR3 nucleotides are TGTGCCATCGGCGGGACAGTCCGCTACGAGCAGTACTTC.